This entry concerns a single T cell receptor beta chain. The sample originates from a study of CD8 T cells in Susac syndrome. The RNA input was about 0.45 to 1 ug, and it was reverse transcribed with random hexamers. Multiplex immunoSEQ PCR targeted 54 Vbeta and 13 Jbeta TCR beta segments. TCRdb re-derived calls from the immunoSEQ multiplex PCR reads in MiXCR, one entry per CDR3 protein. The sample consists of 250,000 to 350,000 distinct CDR3 sequences, around 84% of them appearing once. Sequencing of TCR beta was undertaken in CD8+ and CD4+ T cells derived from blood. This CDR3 spans 15 amino acids. The V gene lost 0 bases and the J gene lost 4 bases, with 13 bases spanning the gap. Germline CDR1 and CDR2: MGHRA and YSYEKL.

This chain uses TRBV4-1 with TRBJ2-7, with no clear D. The receptor's source is a human donor with multiple sclerosis. The sample was CD8+ T cells from PBMCs. CDR3: CASSQDLGRRYEQYF. Here the CDR3 DNA reads TGCGCCAGCAGCCAAGATCTGGGAAGGAGATACGAGCAGTACTTC.